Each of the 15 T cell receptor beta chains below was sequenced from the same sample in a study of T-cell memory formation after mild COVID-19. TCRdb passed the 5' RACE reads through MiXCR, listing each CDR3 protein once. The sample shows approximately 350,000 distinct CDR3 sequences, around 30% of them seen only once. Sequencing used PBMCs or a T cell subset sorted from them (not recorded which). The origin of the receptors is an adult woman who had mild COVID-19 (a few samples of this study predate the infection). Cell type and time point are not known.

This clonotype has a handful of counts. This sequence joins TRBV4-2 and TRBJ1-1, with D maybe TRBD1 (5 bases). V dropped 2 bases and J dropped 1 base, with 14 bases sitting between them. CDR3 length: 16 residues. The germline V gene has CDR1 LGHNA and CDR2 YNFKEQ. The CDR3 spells CASSQQDVGRNTEAFF. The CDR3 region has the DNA TGTGCCAGCAGCCAACAAGATGTGGGGCGGAACACTGAAGCTTTCTTT.

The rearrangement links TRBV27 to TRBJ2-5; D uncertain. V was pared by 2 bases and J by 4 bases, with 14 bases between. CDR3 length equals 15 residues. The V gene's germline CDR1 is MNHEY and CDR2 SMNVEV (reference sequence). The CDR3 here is CASSLTNGAAETQYF. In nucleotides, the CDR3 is TGTGCCAGCAGTTTAACAAATGGTGCAGCAGAGACCCAGTACTTC.

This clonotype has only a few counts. The CDR3 here is CASSLESPYGYTF. For the CDR3, the DNA is TGCGCCAGCAGCCTCGAGAGTCCCTATGGCTACACCTTC. V gene TRBV5-1 combines with J gene TRBJ1-2; D gene unclear. The V end was cut by 4 bases, the J end by 4 bases, with 11 bases between. The CDR3 loop spans 13 amino acids. CDR1 and CDR2 (germline): SGHRS, YFSETQ.

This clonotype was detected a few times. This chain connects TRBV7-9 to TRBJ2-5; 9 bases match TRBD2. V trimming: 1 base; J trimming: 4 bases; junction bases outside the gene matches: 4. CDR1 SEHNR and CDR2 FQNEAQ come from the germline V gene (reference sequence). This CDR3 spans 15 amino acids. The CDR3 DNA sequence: TGTGCCAGCAGCTTAGTGATAGCGGGAGCAGAGACCCAGTACTTC. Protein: CASSLVIAGAETQYF.

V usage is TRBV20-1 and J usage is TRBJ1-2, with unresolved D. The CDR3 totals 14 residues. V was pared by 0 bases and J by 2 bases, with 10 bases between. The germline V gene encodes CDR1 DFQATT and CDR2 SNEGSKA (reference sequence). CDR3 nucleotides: TGCAGTGCTAGAGATTCGGCAGCCAACTATGGCTACACCTTC. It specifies CSARDSAANYGYTF.

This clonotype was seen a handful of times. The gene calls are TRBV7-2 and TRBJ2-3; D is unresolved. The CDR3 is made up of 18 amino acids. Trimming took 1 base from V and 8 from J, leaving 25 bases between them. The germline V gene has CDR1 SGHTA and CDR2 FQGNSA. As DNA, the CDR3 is TGTGCCAGCAGCTTAGGCCTCAACGGAGCCCCCTCCATGGGTACGCAGTATTTT. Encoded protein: CASSLGLNGAPSMGTQYF.

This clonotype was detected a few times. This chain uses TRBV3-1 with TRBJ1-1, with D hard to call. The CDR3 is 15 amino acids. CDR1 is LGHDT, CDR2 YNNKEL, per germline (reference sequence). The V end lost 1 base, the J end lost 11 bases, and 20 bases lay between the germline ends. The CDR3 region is CASSQGHADGSPAFF. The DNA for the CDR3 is TGTGCCAGCAGCCAAGGACACGCGGACGGCTCGCCCGCTTTCTTT.

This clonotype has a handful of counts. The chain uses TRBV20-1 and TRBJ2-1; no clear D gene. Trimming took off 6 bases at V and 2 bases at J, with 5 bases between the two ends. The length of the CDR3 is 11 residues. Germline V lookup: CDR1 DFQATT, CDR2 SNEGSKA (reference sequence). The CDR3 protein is CSAGTYNEQFF. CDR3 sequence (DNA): TGCAGTGCGGGGACCTACAATGAGCAGTTCTTC.

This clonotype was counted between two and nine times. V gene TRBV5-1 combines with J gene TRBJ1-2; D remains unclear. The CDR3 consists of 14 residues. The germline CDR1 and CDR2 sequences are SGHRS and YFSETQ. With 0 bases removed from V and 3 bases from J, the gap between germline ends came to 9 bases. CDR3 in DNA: TGCGCCAGCAGCTTGGCCACGGCGGACTATGGCTACACCTTC. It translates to CASSLATADYGYTF.

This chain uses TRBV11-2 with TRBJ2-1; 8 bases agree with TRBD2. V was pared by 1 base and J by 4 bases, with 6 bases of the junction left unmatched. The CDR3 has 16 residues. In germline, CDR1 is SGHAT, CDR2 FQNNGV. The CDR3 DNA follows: TGTGCCAGCAGCTTAGTCGGTAGCGGGAAGTACAATGAGCAGTTCTTC. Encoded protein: CASSLVGSGKYNEQFF. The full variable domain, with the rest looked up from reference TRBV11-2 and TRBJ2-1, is EAGVAQSPRYKIIEKRQSVAFWCNPISGHATLYWYQQILGQGPKLLIQFQNNGVVDDSQLPKDRFSAERLKGVDSTLKIQPAKLEDSAVYLCASSLVGSGKYNEQFFGPGTRLTVL.

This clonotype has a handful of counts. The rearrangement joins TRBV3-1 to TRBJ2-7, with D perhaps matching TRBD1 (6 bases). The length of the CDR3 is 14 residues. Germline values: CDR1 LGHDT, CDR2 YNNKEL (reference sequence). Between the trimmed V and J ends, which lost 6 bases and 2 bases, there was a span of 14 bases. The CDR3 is CASRSRDIAYEQYF. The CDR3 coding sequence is TGTGCCAGCAGGTCCCGGGACATCGCCTACGAGCAGTACTTC.

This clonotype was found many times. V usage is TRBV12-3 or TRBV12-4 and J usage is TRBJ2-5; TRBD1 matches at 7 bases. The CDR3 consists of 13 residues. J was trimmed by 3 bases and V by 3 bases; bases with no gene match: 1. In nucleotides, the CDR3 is TGTGCCAGCAGTTTTGACAGGGAAGAGACCCAGTACTTC. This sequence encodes CASSFDREETQYF.

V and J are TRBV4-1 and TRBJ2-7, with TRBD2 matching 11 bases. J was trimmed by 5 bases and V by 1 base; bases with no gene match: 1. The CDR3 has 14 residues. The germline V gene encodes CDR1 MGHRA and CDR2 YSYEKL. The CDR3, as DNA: TGCGCCAGCAGCCAAGTAGCGGGGGGGCACGAGCAGTACTTC. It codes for CASSQVAGGHEQYF.

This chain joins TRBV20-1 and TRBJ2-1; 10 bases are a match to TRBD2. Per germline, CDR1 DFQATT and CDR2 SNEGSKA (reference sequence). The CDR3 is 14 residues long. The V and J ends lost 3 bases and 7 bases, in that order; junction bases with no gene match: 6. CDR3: CSARPAGGPNEQFF. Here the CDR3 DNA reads TGCAGTGCTAGGCCAGCGGGGGGGCCGAATGAGCAGTTCTTC.

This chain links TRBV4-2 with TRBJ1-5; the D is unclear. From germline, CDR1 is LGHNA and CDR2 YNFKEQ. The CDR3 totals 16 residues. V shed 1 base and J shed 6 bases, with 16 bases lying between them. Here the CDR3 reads CASSQGKVMGSQPQHF. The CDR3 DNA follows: TGTGCCAGCAGCCAAGGGAAGGTTATGGGTAGTCAGCCCCAGCATTTT.